The 10 T cell receptor beta chains in this list originate from one sample, sequenced in a study of radiation and T cells in renal cell carcinoma. The table came from immunoSEQ multiplex PCR; TCRdb's copy has only in-frame clones and leaves some out. The sample contains about 120,000 clones, roughly four fifths of which appear only once. The time point here: blood 2 weeks post-SBRT. Sample treatment: 15 Gy SBRT to primary tumor, nephrectomy 4 weeks later. Material: blood, obtained from a patient whose treatment included radiotherapy and nephrectomy. The receptors were gathered from a man aged 50-59 years with renal cell carcinoma.

The CDR3 region has the DNA TGTGCCAGCAGGCGACACGAGGGGCTTTCCTACGAGCAGTACTTC. Protein sequence: CASRRHEGLSYEQYF. This chain links TRBV7-2 with TRBJ2-7, with D perhaps given as TRBD1 or TRBD2 (5 bases each). Germline CDR1 and CDR2: SGHTA and FQGNSA. The germline V and J ends were trimmed by 6 bases and 1 base, with 16 bases remaining between them. The CDR3 is 15 amino acids. The whole variable domain, remainder taken from reference TRBV7-2 and TRBJ2-7, is GAGVSQSPSNKVTEKGKDVELRCDPISGHTALYWYRQSLGQGLEFLIYFQGNSAPDKSGLPSDRFSAERTGGSVSTLTIQRTQQEDSAVYLCASRRHEGLSYEQYFGPGTRLTVT.

The J gene is TRBJ1-1, the V gene TRBV6-1, with D possibly matching TRBD1 (5 bases). The germline V and J ends were trimmed by 0 bases and 3 bases, with 17 bases remaining between them. From germline, CDR1 is MNHNS and CDR2 SASEGT. The CDR3 contains 17 residues. The CDR3 is CASSEARIRGGDTEAFF. The DNA for the CDR3 is TGTGCCAGCAGTGAAGCGCGGATTAGGGGAGGGGACACTGAAGCTTTCTTT.

The sample holds a few counts of this clone. The chain carries TRBV19 and TRBJ2-1, with 9 bases aligning to TRBD2. After removal of 4 bases from V and 7 bases from J, the junction contained 8 bases not matched to a gene. Germline V gives CDR1 LNHDA, CDR2 SQIVND (reference sequence). This CDR3 has 15 amino acids. CDR3 amino acids: CASSKGTSPLNEQFF. Here the CDR3 DNA reads TGTGCCAGTAGTAAGGGGACTAGCCCGCTGAATGAGCAGTTCTTC.

The rearrangement uses TRBV7-9 and TRBJ1-5; 9 positions match TRBD1. This CDR3 region has 14 residues. The V gene end was trimmed by 5 bases and the J gene end by 4 bases; junction bases not matched to a gene: 3. The germline gives CDR1 SEHNR, CDR2 FQNEAQ (reference sequence). The CDR3 nucleotides are TGTGCCAGCAGCCGGACAGGGGAAAATCAGCCCCAGCATTTT. Protein sequence: CASSRTGENQPQHF.

This rearrangement joins TRBV5-1 to TRBJ2-6; D not certain. The CDR3 is 15 amino acids. The germline V gene has CDR1 SGHRS and CDR2 YFSETQ. The V end lost 2 bases, the J end lost 0 bases, and 6 bases lay between the germline ends. CDR3 in amino acids: CASSFRPSGANVLTF. The CDR3, as DNA: TGCGCCAGCAGCTTTAGACCCTCTGGGGCCAACGTCCTGACTTTC.

The table lists this clone with a few counts. The rearrangement joins TRBV9 to TRBJ2-3; D is unclear. This CDR3 is built from 16 residues. V was trimmed by 0 bases and J by 0 bases, leaving 11 bases between them. Germline values: CDR1 SGDLS, CDR2 YYNGEE. The CDR3 nucleotides are TGTGCCAGCAGCGTAGGGACGGATACTAGCACAGATACGCAGTATTTT. The encoded protein is CASSVGTDTSTDTQYF.

This rearrangement joins TRBV10-3 to TRBJ1-2; 8 bases map to TRBD1. CDR3 length: 13 amino acids. V trimming: 7 bases; J trimming: 7 bases; junction bases outside the gene matches: 8. Per germline, CDR1 ENHRY and CDR2 SYGVKD. The CDR3 DNA is TGTGCCATCACACCAAACGACAGGGGTGGCTACACCTTC. The encoded protein is CAITPNDRGGYTF.

This chain uses TRBV18 with TRBJ1-4; a possible D gene is TRBD1 (5 bases). There are 16 residues in the CDR3. The V gene lost 1 base and the J gene lost 2 bases, with 11 bases spanning the gap. Per germline, CDR1 KGHSH and CDR2 LQKENI. The CDR3, as DNA: TGTGCCAGCTCACCACAGGGGATAGGCACTAATGAAAAACTGTTTTTT. Translated, it gives CASSPQGIGTNEKLFF.

The chain couples TRBV11-2 to TRBJ2-7; D possibly matches TRBD1 or TRBD2 (6 bases each). Germline values: CDR1 SGHAT, CDR2 FQNNGV. The CDR3 totals 15 residues. The ends were cut back, 3 bases at V and 2 bases at J, with 14 bases in the middle. Here the CDR3 DNA reads TGTGCCAGCAGCTTGTGGGGGGCCCAAACCTACGAGCAGTACTTC. Its translation is CASSLWGAQTYEQYF.

The chain couples TRBV19 to TRBJ2-7, with 13 bases that match TRBD2. The CDR3 spans 13 residues. J was trimmed by 5 bases and V by 8 bases; bases with no gene match: 3. Germline values: CDR1 LNHDA, CDR2 SQIVND (reference sequence). This CDR3 reads CASGGTSGNEQYF. The CDR3 region has the DNA TGTGCCAGTGGGGGGACTAGCGGGAACGAGCAGTACTTC.